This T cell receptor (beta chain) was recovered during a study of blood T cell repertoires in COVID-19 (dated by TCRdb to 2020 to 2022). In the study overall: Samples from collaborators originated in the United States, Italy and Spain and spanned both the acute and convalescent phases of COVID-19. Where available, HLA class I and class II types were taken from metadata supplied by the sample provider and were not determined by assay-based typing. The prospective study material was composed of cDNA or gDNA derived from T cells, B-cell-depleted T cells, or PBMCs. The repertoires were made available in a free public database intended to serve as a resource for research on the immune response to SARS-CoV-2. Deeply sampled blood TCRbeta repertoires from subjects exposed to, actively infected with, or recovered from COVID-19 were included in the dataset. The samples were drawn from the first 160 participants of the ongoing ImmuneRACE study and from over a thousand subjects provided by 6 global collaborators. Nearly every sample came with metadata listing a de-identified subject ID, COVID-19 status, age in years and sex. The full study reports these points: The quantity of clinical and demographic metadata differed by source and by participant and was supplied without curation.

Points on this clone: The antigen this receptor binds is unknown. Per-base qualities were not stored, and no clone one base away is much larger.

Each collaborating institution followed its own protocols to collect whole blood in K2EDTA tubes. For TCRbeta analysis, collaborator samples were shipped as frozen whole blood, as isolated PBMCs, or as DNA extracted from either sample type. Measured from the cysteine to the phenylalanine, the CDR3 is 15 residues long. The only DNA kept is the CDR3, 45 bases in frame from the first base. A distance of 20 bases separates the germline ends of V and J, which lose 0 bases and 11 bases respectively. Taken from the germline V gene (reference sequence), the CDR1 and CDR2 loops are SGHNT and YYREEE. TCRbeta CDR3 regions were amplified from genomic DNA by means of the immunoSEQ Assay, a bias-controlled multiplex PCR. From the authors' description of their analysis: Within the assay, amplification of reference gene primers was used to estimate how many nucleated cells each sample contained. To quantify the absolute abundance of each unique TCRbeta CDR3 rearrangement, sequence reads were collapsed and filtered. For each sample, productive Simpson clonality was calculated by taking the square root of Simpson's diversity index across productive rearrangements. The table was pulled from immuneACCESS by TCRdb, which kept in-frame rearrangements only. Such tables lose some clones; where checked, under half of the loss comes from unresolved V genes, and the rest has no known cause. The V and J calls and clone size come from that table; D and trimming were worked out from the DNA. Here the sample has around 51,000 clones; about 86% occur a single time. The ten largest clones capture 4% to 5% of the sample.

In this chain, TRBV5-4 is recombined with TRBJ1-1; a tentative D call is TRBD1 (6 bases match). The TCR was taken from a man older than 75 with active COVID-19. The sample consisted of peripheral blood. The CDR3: CASSLAGPKGGEAFF. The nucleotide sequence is TGTGCCAGCAGCTTGGCCGGTCCGAAGGGGGGGGAGGCTTTCTTT.